Below, 2 T cell receptor beta chains from the same sample are listed, as sequenced in a study of beta chain features in type 1 diabetes listed by TCRdb under 2018. General findings and caveats noted by the study authors: Type 1 diabetes patients showed a moderate but significant shortening of TCRB CDR3 length in all four CD4+ subsets.

No antigens are known for them. The library was generated by the immunoSEQ multiplex PCR assay. All of the isolated RNA was reverse transcribed with the High Capacity cDNA Reverse Transcription Kit, so expressed TCRB transcripts were sequenced. In its TCRdb copy, this immuneACCESS table keeps in-frame sequences only and misses some clones. Where compared with another copy, unresolved V genes explain less than half of these, and the others have no known cause. This sample lists more than 250,000 clones; approximately 20% were detected once. 0.028% of the sample lies in the top ten. Sequencing used naive CD4+ T cells from blood. The sample's cell subset or site label is to be understood as: true naive CD4+ T cells. The receptors were sampled from a middle-aged woman with type 1 diabetes.

This clone has a single count. The rearrangement uses TRBV5-1 and TRBJ2-5; 14 nucleotides match TRBD2. Germline V lookup: CDR1 SGHRS, CDR2 YFSETQ. After removal of 5 bases from V and 5 bases from J, the junction contained 8 bases not matched to a gene. The length of the CDR3 is 16 residues. The CDR3 here is CASRAGTSGSWETQYF. CDR3 DNA sequence: TGCGCCAGCAGAGCCGGGACTAGCGGGAGTTGGGAGACCCAGTACTTC.

The V gene is TRBV18, the J gene TRBJ2-2; D is perhaps TRBD2 (6 bases). CDR1 and CDR2 (germline): KGHSH, LQKENI. V lost 3 bases to trimming and J lost 6 bases, with 14 bases between them. The CDR3 covers 15 residues. CDR3 DNA sequence: TGTGCCAGCTCACCCCGAAACGGGGGTGCCGGGGAGCTGTTTTTT. This sequence encodes CASSPRNGGAGELFF.